This is a list of T cell receptor beta chains from one sample in a study of response to subunit inactivated influenza vaccine. A single record per CDR3 protein comes from TCRdb applying MiXCR to the RT-PCR reads. Altogether about 540,000 distinct CDR3 sequences are present, approximately 24% being singletons, with the ten largest covering approximately 2.9%. In addition, the sample was reused for a study of T cells expressing NK-cell markers.

Sequenced material: CD4+ T cells sorted from PBMCs, taken less than 13 days after vaccination. The receptors stem from a man in his fifties who received an inactivated influenza vaccine. Both conserved end residues are part of each CDR3. The order of the fields is D gene, V gene, clone size, CDR3 length, J gene, CDR3 protein, CDR3 DNA. D genes are given only for firm matches. Size tells how often a clone was seen (once, few, many) or the class of an expanded clone, and some rows leave it out.

d_call: NA
v_call: TRBV28
clone_size: NA
cdr3_length: 15
j_call: TRBJ2-3
cdr3_aa: CASSSPQGGTDTQYF
cdr3_nt: TGTGCCAGCAGCTCCCCCCAGGGCGGCACAGATACGCAGTATTTT

d_call: NA
v_call: TRBV20-1
clone_size: NA
cdr3_length: 15
j_call: TRBJ1-2
cdr3_aa: CSARPTGATMNGYTF
cdr3_nt: TGCAGTGCTAGACCAACGGGGGCTACGATGAATGGCTACACCTTC

d_call: NA
v_call: TRBV28
clone_size: few
cdr3_length: 18
j_call: TRBJ1-5
cdr3_aa: CASSPAGGDHSSNQPQHF
cdr3_nt: TGTGCCAGCAGCCCAGCGGGTGGGGATCACTCAAGCAATCAGCCCCAGCATTTT

d_call: NA
v_call: TRBV18
clone_size: NA
cdr3_length: 12
j_call: TRBJ2-3
cdr3_aa: CANSPREDTQYF
cdr3_nt: TGTGCCAACTCACCGAGAGAAGATACGCAGTATTTT

d_call: NA
v_call: TRBV11-2
clone_size: NA
cdr3_length: 15
j_call: TRBJ2-7
cdr3_aa: CASSLGGLTAYEQYF
cdr3_nt: TGTGCCAGCAGCTTAGGCGGACTTACTGCCTACGAGCAGTACTTC

d_call: NA
v_call: TRBV11-1
clone_size: NA
cdr3_length: 20
j_call: TRBJ2-1
cdr3_aa: CASSLAAQAQSSLSYNEQFF
cdr3_nt: TGTGCCAGCAGCTTAGCGGCCCAGGCCCAGAGCTCCTTGTCCTACAATGAGCAGTTCTTC

d_call: NA
v_call: TRBV5-1
clone_size: few
cdr3_length: 13
j_call: TRBJ1-1
cdr3_aa: CASSPEVPTEAFF
cdr3_nt: TGCGCCAGCAGCCCGGAAGTACCCACTGAAGCTTTCTTT

d_call: NA
v_call: TRBV10-2
clone_size: few
cdr3_length: 12
j_call: TRBJ1-2
cdr3_aa: CASSGGRNGYTF
cdr3_nt: TGCGCCAGCAGTGGGGGGAGGAATGGCTACACCTTC

d_call: NA
v_call: TRBV4-3
clone_size: few
cdr3_length: 16
j_call: TRBJ2-5
cdr3_aa: CASSQGGLLGGETQYF
cdr3_nt: TGCGCCAGCAGCCAAGGGGGACTCCTAGGTGGGGAGACCCAGTACTTC

d_call: NA
v_call: TRBV6-2/TRBV6-3
clone_size: few
cdr3_length: 15
j_call: TRBJ2-3
cdr3_aa: CASRPGTGLTDTQYF
cdr3_nt: TGTGCCAGCAGGCCCGGGACTGGCCTCACAGATACGCAGTATTTT

d_call: TRBD2
v_call: TRBV11-2
clone_size: once
cdr3_length: 19
j_call: TRBJ2-1
cdr3_aa: CASSLDRSSGRATYNEQFF
cdr3_nt: TGTGCCAGCAGCTTAGATCGGTCTAGCGGGAGAGCTACCTACAATGAGCAGTTCTTC

d_call: TRBD2
v_call: TRBV28
clone_size: NA
cdr3_length: 16
j_call: TRBJ2-1
cdr3_aa: CASSLPGLALYNEQFF
cdr3_nt: TGTGCCAGCAGTTTGCCAGGACTAGCCCTATACAATGAGCAGTTCTTC

d_call: NA
v_call: TRBV5-1
clone_size: many
cdr3_length: 15
j_call: TRBJ1-6
cdr3_aa: CASSLDWGVNSPLHF
cdr3_nt: TGCGCCAGCAGCTTGGATTGGGGTGTTAATTCACCCCTCCACTTT

d_call: NA
v_call: TRBV5-1
clone_size: NA
cdr3_length: 13
j_call: TRBJ2-5
cdr3_aa: CASTLRGAETQYF
cdr3_nt: TGCGCCAGCACCCTCCGGGGAGCCGAGACCCAGTACTTC

d_call: NA
v_call: TRBV4-2
clone_size: NA
cdr3_length: 13
j_call: TRBJ2-7
cdr3_aa: CASSNDVAYEQYF
cdr3_nt: TGTGCCAGCAGCAACGACGTTGCCTACGAGCAGTACTTC

d_call: NA
v_call: TRBV12-3/TRBV12-4
clone_size: many
cdr3_length: 14
j_call: TRBJ1-4
cdr3_aa: CASTSRRAGEKLFF
cdr3_nt: TGTGCCAGCACCTCGCGAAGGGCGGGTGAAAAACTGTTTTTT

d_call: TRBD1
v_call: TRBV24-1
clone_size: NA
cdr3_length: 15
j_call: TRBJ2-3
cdr3_aa: CATSDLDRDADTQYF
cdr3_nt: TGTGCCACCAGTGACCTCGACAGGGACGCAGATACGCAGTATTTT

d_call: TRBD1
v_call: TRBV7-2
clone_size: NA
cdr3_length: 15
j_call: TRBJ1-1
cdr3_aa: CASSLEAGGTTEAFF
cdr3_nt: TGTGCCAGCAGCTTAGAAGCAGGGGGGACCACTGAAGCTTTCTTT

d_call: TRBD1
v_call: TRBV29-1
clone_size: NA
cdr3_length: 14
j_call: TRBJ1-6
cdr3_aa: CSVQLTGQGSPLHF
cdr3_nt: TGCAGCGTCCAGCTGACAGGGCAGGGCTCACCCCTCCACTTT

d_call: TRBD2
v_call: TRBV12-3/TRBV12-4
clone_size: NA
cdr3_length: 14
j_call: TRBJ2-7
cdr3_aa: CASSLRGDLGEQYF
cdr3_nt: TGTGCCAGCAGTCTCCGGGGGGACTTGGGGGAGCAGTACTTC

d_call: NA
v_call: TRBV5-4
clone_size: NA
cdr3_length: 15
j_call: TRBJ2-2
cdr3_aa: CASSLWRIDTGELFF
cdr3_nt: TGTGCCAGCAGCTTGTGGAGAATTGACACCGGGGAGCTGTTTTTT

d_call: NA
v_call: TRBV29-1
clone_size: NA
cdr3_length: 11
j_call: TRBJ2-7
cdr3_aa: CSVAGADEQYF
cdr3_nt: TGCAGCGTTGCGGGGGCCGACGAGCAGTACTTC

d_call: NA
v_call: TRBV6-5
clone_size: NA
cdr3_length: 17
j_call: TRBJ1-2
cdr3_aa: CASSYSKAARTNYGYTF
cdr3_nt: TGTGCCAGCAGTTACTCGAAGGCAGCCAGAACCAACTATGGCTACACCTTC

d_call: NA
v_call: TRBV28
clone_size: NA
cdr3_length: 13
j_call: TRBJ2-4
cdr3_aa: CASSPGSLGIQYF
cdr3_nt: TGTGCCAGCAGTCCGGGGAGCCTAGGCATTCAGTACTTC

d_call: NA
v_call: TRBV20-1
clone_size: NA
cdr3_length: 10
j_call: TRBJ2-5
cdr3_aa: CSATGETQYF
cdr3_nt: TGCAGTGCTACAGGGGAGACCCAGTACTTC

d_call: NA
v_call: TRBV7-9
clone_size: NA
cdr3_length: 13
j_call: TRBJ1-6
cdr3_aa: CASSLEDNSPLHF
cdr3_nt: TGTGCCAGCAGCTTAGAGGATAATTCACCCCTCCACTTT

d_call: NA
v_call: TRBV28
clone_size: NA
cdr3_length: 14
j_call: TRBJ1-6
cdr3_aa: CASSTPGGNSPLHF
cdr3_nt: TGTGCCAGCAGTACCCCCGGCGGTAATTCACCCCTCCACTTT

d_call: NA
v_call: TRBV20-1
clone_size: few
cdr3_length: 13
j_call: TRBJ1-6
cdr3_aa: CSATQGRNSPLHF
cdr3_nt: TGCAGTGCAACCCAGGGCCGTAATTCACCCCTCCACTTT

d_call: NA
v_call: TRBV20-1
clone_size: NA
cdr3_length: 14
j_call: TRBJ1-4
cdr3_aa: CSAILAGVEEKLFF
cdr3_nt: TGCAGTGCTATCCTAGCAGGGGTGGAGGAAAAACTGTTTTTT

d_call: NA
v_call: TRBV7-9
clone_size: few
cdr3_length: 13
j_call: TRBJ1-2
cdr3_aa: CASSPYSRDGYTF
cdr3_nt: TGTGCCAGCAGCCCCTACAGCAGGGACGGCTACACCTTC

d_call: NA
v_call: TRBV12-3/TRBV12-4
clone_size: many
cdr3_length: 12
j_call: TRBJ2-7
cdr3_aa: CASSSDRYEQYF
cdr3_nt: TGTGCCAGCAGTTCCGACAGATACGAGCAGTACTTC

d_call: NA
v_call: TRBV7-8
clone_size: few
cdr3_length: 17
j_call: TRBJ2-4
cdr3_aa: CASSLAFRGEAKNIQYF
cdr3_nt: TGTGCCAGCAGCTTAGCTTTTCGGGGAGAAGCCAAAAACATTCAGTACTTC

d_call: TRBD2
v_call: TRBV4-1
clone_size: NA
cdr3_length: 16
j_call: TRBJ2-7
cdr3_aa: CASSQVAGAPPGEQYF
cdr3_nt: TGCGCCAGCAGCCAAGTAGCGGGGGCCCCTCCTGGGGAGCAGTACTTC

d_call: NA
v_call: TRBV27
clone_size: NA
cdr3_length: 15
j_call: TRBJ2-7
cdr3_aa: CATHRVGAPFHEQYF
cdr3_nt: TGTGCCACCCACAGGGTTGGTGCCCCGTTCCACGAGCAGTACTTC

d_call: TRBD1
v_call: TRBV20-1
clone_size: many
cdr3_length: 14
j_call: TRBJ1-5
cdr3_aa: CSARTGFRNQPQHF
cdr3_nt: TGCAGTGCCAGGACAGGGTTCCGCAATCAGCCCCAGCATTTT

d_call: TRBD1
v_call: TRBV3-1
clone_size: NA
cdr3_length: 15
j_call: TRBJ2-3
cdr3_aa: CASSRQGVGTDTQYF
cdr3_nt: TGTGCCAGCAGCCGACAGGGGGTAGGCACAGATACGCAGTATTTT

d_call: NA
v_call: TRBV7-8
clone_size: NA
cdr3_length: 13
j_call: TRBJ2-1
cdr3_aa: CASSLSDYNEQFF
cdr3_nt: TGTGCCAGCAGTCTTAGCGACTACAATGAGCAGTTCTTC

d_call: NA
v_call: TRBV5-3
clone_size: NA
cdr3_length: 18
j_call: TRBJ2-7
cdr3_aa: CARSLAGATTYFPPEQYF
cdr3_nt: TGTGCCAGAAGCCTTGCCGGGGCTACAACCTACTTTCCCCCCGAGCAGTACTTC

d_call: NA
v_call: TRBV2
clone_size: few
cdr3_length: 15
j_call: TRBJ2-7
cdr3_aa: CASSDRQIGQYEQYF
cdr3_nt: TGTGCCAGCAGTGACAGACAGATAGGGCAATACGAGCAGTACTTC

d_call: NA
v_call: TRBV4-2
clone_size: few
cdr3_length: 14
j_call: TRBJ2-5
cdr3_aa: CASSPTGGTETQYF
cdr3_nt: TGTGCCAGCAGCCCCACCGGGGGCACAGAGACCCAGTACTTC

d_call: NA
v_call: TRBV9
clone_size: NA
cdr3_length: 15
j_call: TRBJ1-5
cdr3_aa: CASSVGQGFNQPQHF
cdr3_nt: TGTGCCAGCAGCGTAGGTCAGGGTTTCAATCAGCCCCAGCATTTT

d_call: NA
v_call: TRBV10-3
clone_size: few
cdr3_length: 13
j_call: TRBJ1-1
cdr3_aa: CACRAEMNTEAFF
cdr3_nt: TGTGCCTGTCGGGCGGAGATGAACACTGAAGCTTTCTTT

d_call: TRBD2
v_call: TRBV5-6
clone_size: NA
cdr3_length: 17
j_call: TRBJ2-1
cdr3_aa: CASSRITGTSVYNEQFF
cdr3_nt: TGTGCCAGCAGCCGCATAACCGGGACTAGCGTTTACAATGAGCAGTTCTTC

d_call: NA
v_call: TRBV12-3/TRBV12-4
clone_size: NA
cdr3_length: 12
j_call: TRBJ1-6
cdr3_aa: CASSPLPLPLHF
cdr3_nt: TGTGCCAGCAGCCCCCTCCCATTACCCCTCCACTTT

d_call: TRBD2
v_call: TRBV18
clone_size: many
cdr3_length: 16
j_call: TRBJ2-7
cdr3_aa: CASSPQGLADAYEQYF
cdr3_nt: TGTGCCAGCTCACCACAAGGACTAGCGGACGCCTACGAGCAGTACTTC

d_call: TRBD1
v_call: TRBV6-2/TRBV6-3
clone_size: NA
cdr3_length: 16
j_call: TRBJ2-5
cdr3_aa: CASTLVYRGIAETQYF
cdr3_nt: TGTGCCAGCACCCTAGTCTACAGGGGAATCGCCGAGACCCAGTACTTC

d_call: NA
v_call: TRBV7-9
clone_size: NA
cdr3_length: 15
j_call: TRBJ1-1
cdr3_aa: CASSTMTVVNTEAFF
cdr3_nt: TGTGCCAGCAGCACAATGACAGTGGTGAACACTGAAGCTTTCTTT

d_call: NA
v_call: TRBV20-1
clone_size: NA
cdr3_length: 13
j_call: TRBJ1-5
cdr3_aa: CSAMNRVNQPQHF
cdr3_nt: TGCAGTGCTATGAACCGGGTCAATCAGCCCCAGCATTTT

d_call: NA
v_call: TRBV29-1
clone_size: medium-sized
cdr3_length: 14
j_call: TRBJ2-1
cdr3_aa: CSGSGTPSYNEQFF
cdr3_nt: TGCAGCGGCTCCGGGACGCCCTCCTACAATGAGCAGTTCTTC

d_call: TRBD2
v_call: TRBV20-1
clone_size: many
cdr3_length: 14
j_call: TRBJ2-1
cdr3_aa: CSAMLAGGPNEQFF
cdr3_nt: TGCAGTGCTATGCTAGCGGGAGGGCCGAATGAGCAGTTCTTC

d_call: TRBD2
v_call: TRBV6-2/TRBV6-3
clone_size: NA
cdr3_length: 15
j_call: TRBJ2-5
cdr3_aa: CASTLAGASRETQYF
cdr3_nt: TGTGCCAGCACGCTAGCGGGAGCCAGTCGAGAGACCCAGTACTTC

d_call: NA
v_call: TRBV7-6
clone_size: few
cdr3_length: 12
j_call: TRBJ2-2
cdr3_aa: CASSYRAGELFF
cdr3_nt: TGTGCCAGCAGTTACAGGGCCGGGGAGCTGTTTTTT

d_call: NA
v_call: TRBV6-5
clone_size: NA
cdr3_length: 15
j_call: TRBJ1-6
cdr3_aa: CASSYLDISHSPLHF
cdr3_nt: TGTGCCAGCAGTTACTTAGACATCAGCCATTCACCCCTCCACTTT

d_call: NA
v_call: TRBV15
clone_size: NA
cdr3_length: 16
j_call: TRBJ1-3
cdr3_aa: CATSRGSTGTGNTIYF
cdr3_nt: TGTGCCACCAGCAGAGGATCAACAGGGACTGGAAACACCATATATTTT

d_call: TRBD1
v_call: TRBV6-2/TRBV6-3
clone_size: NA
cdr3_length: 16
j_call: TRBJ1-4
cdr3_aa: CASSHPKLTGGEKLFF
cdr3_nt: TGTGCCAGCAGTCACCCAAAACTGACAGGGGGAGAAAAACTGTTTTTT

d_call: TRBD2
v_call: TRBV9
clone_size: NA
cdr3_length: 14
j_call: TRBJ2-1
cdr3_aa: CASSVSGRGNEQFF
cdr3_nt: TGTGCCAGCAGCGTTAGCGGGAGGGGCAATGAGCAGTTCTTC

d_call: TRBD1
v_call: TRBV29-1
clone_size: NA
cdr3_length: 13
j_call: TRBJ1-1
cdr3_aa: CSVHGQGATEAFF
cdr3_nt: TGCAGCGTTCACGGACAGGGGGCGACTGAAGCTTTCTTT

d_call: NA
v_call: TRBV5-1
clone_size: few
cdr3_length: 14
j_call: TRBJ2-5
cdr3_aa: CASSLAGPSETQYF
cdr3_nt: TGCGCCAGCAGCTTGGCGGGCCCTAGCGAGACCCAGTACTTC

d_call: TRBD1
v_call: TRBV11-2
clone_size: few
cdr3_length: 16
j_call: TRBJ1-1
cdr3_aa: CASMKQGATVRSEAFF
cdr3_nt: TGTGCCAGCATGAAACAGGGGGCGACCGTGAGGTCTGAAGCTTTCTTT